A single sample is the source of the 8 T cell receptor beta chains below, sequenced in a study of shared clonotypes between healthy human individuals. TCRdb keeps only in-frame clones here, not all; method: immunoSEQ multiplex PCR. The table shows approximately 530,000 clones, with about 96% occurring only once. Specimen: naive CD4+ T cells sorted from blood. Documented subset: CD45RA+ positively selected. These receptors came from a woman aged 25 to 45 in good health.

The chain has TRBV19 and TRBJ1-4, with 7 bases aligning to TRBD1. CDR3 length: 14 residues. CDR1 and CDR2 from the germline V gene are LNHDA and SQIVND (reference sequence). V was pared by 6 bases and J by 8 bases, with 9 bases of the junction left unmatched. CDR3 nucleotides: TGTGCCAGTAGAACGACAGGGATAATCGAAAAACTGTTTTTT. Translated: CASRTTGIIEKLFF.

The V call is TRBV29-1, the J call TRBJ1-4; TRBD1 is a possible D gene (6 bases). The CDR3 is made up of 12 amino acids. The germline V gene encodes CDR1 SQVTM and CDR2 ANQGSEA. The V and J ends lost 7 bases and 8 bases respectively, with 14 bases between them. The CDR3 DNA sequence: TGCAGCGCCGAACAGGGCGACGAAAAACTGTTTTTT. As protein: CSAEQGDEKLFF.

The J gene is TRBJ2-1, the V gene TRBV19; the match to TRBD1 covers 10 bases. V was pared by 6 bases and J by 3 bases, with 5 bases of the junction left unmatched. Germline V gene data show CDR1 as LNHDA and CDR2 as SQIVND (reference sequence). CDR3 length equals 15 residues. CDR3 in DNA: TGTGCCAGTAGGGTCGGGGACAGGGGCTACAATGAGCAGTTCTTC. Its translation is CASRVGDRGYNEQFF. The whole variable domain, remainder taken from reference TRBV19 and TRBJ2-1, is DGGITQSPKYLFRKEGQNVTLSCEQNLNHDAMYWYRQDPGQGLRLIYYSQIVNDFQKGDIAEGYSVSREKKESFPLTVTSAQKNPTAFYLCASRVGDRGYNEQFFGPGTRLTVL.

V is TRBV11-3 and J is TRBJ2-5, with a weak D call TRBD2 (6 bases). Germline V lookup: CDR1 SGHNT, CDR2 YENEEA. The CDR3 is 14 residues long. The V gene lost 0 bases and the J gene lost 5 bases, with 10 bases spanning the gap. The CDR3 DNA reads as TGTGCCAGCAGCTTAGACCGGGAGTCCGAGACCCAGTACTTC. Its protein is CASSLDRESETQYF.

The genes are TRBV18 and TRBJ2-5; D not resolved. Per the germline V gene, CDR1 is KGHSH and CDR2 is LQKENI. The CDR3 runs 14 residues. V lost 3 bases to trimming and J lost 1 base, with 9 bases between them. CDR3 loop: CASSPGATQETQYF. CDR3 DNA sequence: TGTGCCAGCTCACCTGGAGCAACCCAAGAGACCCAGTACTTC.

The CDR3 DNA reads TGCGCCAGCAGTCAACCAGAAACTGATAATTCACCCCTCCACTTT. It is translated as CASSQPETDNSPLHF. The V call is TRBV23-1, the J call TRBJ1-6; D is unclear. TRBV23-1 is classed as an ORF, of uncertain function. Trimming pared 2 bases from V and 5 bases from J, leaving 10 bases between. This CDR3 has 15 residues.

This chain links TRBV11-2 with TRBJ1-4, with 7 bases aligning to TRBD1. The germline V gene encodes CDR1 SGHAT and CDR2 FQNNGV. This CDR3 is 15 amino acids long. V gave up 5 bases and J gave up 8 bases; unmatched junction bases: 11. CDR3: CASSIYRGGGEKLFF. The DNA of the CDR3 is TGTGCCAGCAGCATCTACAGGGGCGGCGGGGAAAAACTGTTTTTT.

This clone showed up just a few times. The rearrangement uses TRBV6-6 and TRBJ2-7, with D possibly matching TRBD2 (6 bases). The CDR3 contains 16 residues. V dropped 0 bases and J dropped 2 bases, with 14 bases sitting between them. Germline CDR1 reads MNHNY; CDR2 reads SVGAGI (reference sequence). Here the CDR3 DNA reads TGTGCCAGCAGTTACTCCTCGGACTACATGCCCTACGAGCAGTACTTC. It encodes CASSYSSDYMPYEQYF.